This T cell receptor (beta chain) was identified in a study of CD8 T cells in ankylosing spondylitis. Whole-study results and caveats: Blood from ankylosing spondylitis patients appeared to carry a characteristic roughly eight-variant TCR beta motif. In the blood and synovial fluid of reactive arthritis, some motif variants had been previously reported.

The table lists this clonotype with a few counts. Its antigen is still unknown. Trimming shortened V by 1 base and J by 4 bases, and 17 bases separated the two germline ends. This CDR3 is 17 amino acids long. The V gene's germline CDR1 is SGHDT and CDR2 YYEEEE. Making use of molecular barcodes, quantitative 5'-RACE generated TCR beta libraries. TCRdb called the 5' RACE reads again in MiXCR, with one record for every CDR3 protein. The repertoire consists of 90,000 to 120,000 distinct CDR3 sequences, with approximately 25% occurring once and the leading ten covering 9% to 15%. Sequences were obtained from synovial fluid, either unsorted or a sorted T cell fraction (not recorded which). The receptor's source is a male donor with ankylosing spondylitis. The rearrangement joins TRBV5-6 to TRBJ2-2; D gene unclear. CDR3: CASSLSWVPWGTGELFF. In DNA form, the CDR3 reads TGTGCCAGCAGCTTGAGTTGGGTCCCCTGGGGCACCGGGGAGCTGTTTTTT.